This is a list of T cell receptor beta chains from one sample in a study of identical twins. TCRdb independently ran MiXCR on the 5' RACE reads; one entry per CDR3 protein. The sample lists 1,800,000 or so distinct CDR3 sequences, under 35% occurring once. The sample taken for sequencing was cord blood. Source of these receptors: a newborn girl in good health. Both conserved end residues are part of each CDR3. D genes are given only for firm matches. Clone size is stated in some rows and not others, as once, few, many or a class when expanded.

J gene,V gene,D gene,clone size,CDR3 DNA,CDR3 protein
TRBJ1-3,TRBV6-1,.,.,TGTGCCAGCAGTGAAGCGACGGGCCCACCTCTGGGAAACACCATATATTTT,CASSEATGPPLGNTIYF
TRBJ2-3,TRBV2,TRBD2,.,TGTGCCAGTAATACGGGACTAGCGGGGTCCACAGATACGCAGTATTTT,CASNTGLAGSTDTQYF
TRBJ1-2,TRBV5-1,TRBD1,few,TGCGCCAGCAGCCCGACCCGGACAGGGCCTGGCTACACCTTC,CASSPTRTGPGYTF
TRBJ2-2,TRBV10-1,.,.,TGTGCCAGCAGTGAATCCACCGGGGAGCTGTTTTTT,CASSESTGELFF
TRBJ1-6,TRBV10-3,.,few,TGTGCCATCAGTGAGGGGGGGAGCTCCTATAATTCATCCCTCCACTTT,CAISEGGSSYNSSLHF
TRBJ1-1,TRBV12-3/TRBV12-4,.,.,TGTGCCAGCAGTTTAGGTAATCGCAAATGGAACACTGAAGCTTTCTTT,CASSLGNRKWNTEAFF
TRBJ2-3,TRBV28,.,few,TGTGCCAGCAGTTTCCCTGGACGGTTCACAGATACGCAGTATTTT,CASSFPGRFTDTQYF
TRBJ2-1,TRBV5-1,.,.,TGCGCCAGCAGCTTGCCACTTGGGGGAGGAGATGAGCAGTTCTTC,CASSLPLGGGDEQFF
TRBJ1-5,TRBV2,.,few,TGTGCCAGCAGTGTTTCAGGGAGTCAGCCCCAGCATTTT,CASSVSGSQPQHF
TRBJ2-5,TRBV7-2,TRBD2,.,TGTGCCAGCAAGAGGACTAGCGGGGTCCAAGAGACCCAGTACTTC,CASKRTSGVQETQYF
TRBJ1-2,TRBV6-6,TRBD1,few,TGTGCCAGCAGTTACTCGGGACAGGGTGGCTTATATGGCTACACCTTC,CASSYSGQGGLYGYTF
TRBJ1-2,TRBV3-1,.,.,TGTGCCAGCAGCCAAGCGAACAGCTTAGCAGTCTATGGCTACACCTTC,CASSQANSLAVYGYTF
TRBJ2-6,TRBV14,.,.,TGTGCCAGCAGCCAAGGGTGGAGCTCTGGGGCCAACGTCCTGACTTTC,CASSQGWSSGANVLTF
TRBJ1-6,TRBV20-1,.,.,TGCAGTGCTAGAATAGGGGCATACTATCATTCACCCCTCCACTTT,CSARIGAYYHSPLHF
TRBJ1-5,TRBV7-9,TRBD1,.,TGTGCCAGCAGCTTAGGGACAGGGAAAAATCAGCCCCAGCATTTT,CASSLGTGKNQPQHF
TRBJ2-3,TRBV5-1,TRBD1,few,TGCGCCAGCAGCGAGGGGGCCAACACAGATACGCAGTATTTT,CASSEGANTDTQYF
TRBJ2-2,TRBV5-1,TRBD1,.,TGCGCCAGCCCCGGGACAGGGTACACCGGGGAGCTGTTTTTT,CASPGTGYTGELFF
TRBJ1-1,TRBV6-2/TRBV6-3,.,.,TGTGCCAGCAGTTACTCGAATAAGGTGGGGAACACTGAAGCTTTCTTT,CASSYSNKVGNTEAFF
TRBJ1-5,TRBV27,TRBD1,few,TGTGCCAGCAGCCCCCTTCGGGGACAGGACAATCAGCCCCAGCATTTT,CASSPLRGQDNQPQHF
TRBJ2-7,TRBV12-3/TRBV12-4,.,.,TGTGCCAGCAGCCAGAGTAAGGGACACTCCTACGAGCAGTACTTC,CASSQSKGHSYEQYF
TRBJ2-1,TRBV28,.,many,TGTGCCAGCAGTGGGGGACTGAGCTCCTACAATGAGCAGTTCTTC,CASSGGLSSYNEQFF
TRBJ2-1,TRBV20-1,TRBD2,.,TGCAGTGCTAGAGACCAGGGACTAGCGGGAGGGCCGGGGTACAATGAGCAGTTCTTC,CSARDQGLAGGPGYNEQFF
TRBJ1-6,TRBV20-1,.,.,TGCAGTGCTAGAGCCGGGACGGACGATTCACCCCTCCACTTT,CSARAGTDDSPLHF
TRBJ1-6,TRBV20-1,.,.,TGCAGTGCTTCGGGCTCCTATAATTCACCCCTCCACTTT,CSASGSYNSPLHF